These 13 T cell receptor beta chains share one sample of origin, sequenced in a study of CD8 T cells in Susac syndrome. The RNA, roughly 0.45 to 1 ug, was put through reverse transcription using random hexamers. TCRdb independently ran MiXCR on the immunoSEQ multiplex PCR reads; one entry per CDR3 protein. The data show tens of thousands of distinct CDR3 sequences, roughly 94% seen once. The sample taken for sequencing was CD8+ T cells from PBMCs. These TCRs come from a human donor with Susac syndrome.

The rearrangement uses TRBV7-2 and TRBJ2-4; a weak D match, TRBD2 (5 bases). V dropped 5 bases and J dropped 3 bases, with 8 bases sitting between them. The CDR3 is made up of 13 amino acids. CDR1 is SGHTA, CDR2 FQGNSA, per germline. The CDR3 nucleotides are TGTGCCAGCAGCACACTAGACAAAAACATTCAGTACTTC. Translating gives CASSTLDKNIQYF. The entire variable domain, with the rest obtained from reference TRBV7-2 and TRBJ2-4, is as follows: GAGVSQSPSNKVTEKGKDVELRCDPISGHTALYWYRQSLGQGLEFLIYFQGNSAPDKSGLPSDRFSAERTGGSVSTLTIQRTQQEDSAVYLCASSTLDKNIQYFGAGTRLSVL.

The CDR3 sequence: CASPGFDEQFF. CDR3 in DNA: TGTGCCAGCCCAGGGTTCGATGAGCAGTTCTTC. This sequence joins TRBV2 and TRBJ2-1; tentatively, D is TRBD1 (5 bases). The germline V gene has CDR1 SNHLY and CDR2 FYNNEI. V dropped 8 bases and J dropped 8 bases, with 10 bases sitting between them. The CDR3 consists of 11 residues.

This chain joins TRBV6-4 and TRBJ2-3, with TRBD2 identical over 15 bases. The V gene end was trimmed by 2 bases and the J gene end by 4 bases; junction bases not matched to a gene: 1. Looked up from germline, CDR1 is MRHNA and CDR2 is SNTAGT. The CDR3 is 16 amino acids. The CDR3 DNA sequence: TGTGCCAGCAGTGACGGACTAGCGGGAGGGGCAGATACGCAGTATTTT. Its protein product is CASSDGLAGGADTQYF.

The V and J genes are TRBV29-1 and TRBJ2-1; D unresolved. V was shortened by 6 bases and J by 8 bases, with 17 bases between the two germline ends. Germline CDR1 SQVTM, CDR2 ANQGSEA. There are 13 residues in the CDR3. CDR3 sequence (DNA): TGCAGCGTGGCCCTAGTCACTTCGTATGAGCAGTTCTTC. This translates into CSVALVTSYEQFF.

This clonotype was recorded a few times. The chain carries TRBV2 and TRBJ2-1; no definite D call. This CDR3 contains 11 residues. Germline V gene lookup returns CDR1 SNHLY and CDR2 FYNNEI. V shed 4 bases and J shed 6 bases, with 4 bases lying between them. The chain's CDR3 is CASSAGNEQFF. In nucleotides, the CDR3 is TGTGCCAGCAGTGCGGGCAATGAGCAGTTCTTC.

The CDR3 spells CASSSPGLADSYEQYF. CDR3 sequence (DNA): TGTGCCAGCAGCTCGCCTGGACTAGCGGACTCCTACGAGCAGTACTTC. The V call is TRBV7-9, the J call TRBJ2-7; 10 bases are shared with TRBD2. This CDR3 region has 16 residues. The germline V gene has CDR1 SEHNR and CDR2 FQNEAQ (reference sequence). V was clipped by 4 bases and J by 0 bases; unmatched bases: 6. Full variable domain (rest looked up from reference TRBV7-9 and TRBJ2-7): DTGVSQNPRHKITKRGQNVTFRCDPISEHNRLYWYRQTLGQGPEFLTYFQNEAQLEKSRLLSDRFSAERPKGSFSTLEIQRTEQGDSAMYLCASSSPGLADSYEQYFGPGTRLTVT.

The chain combines TRBV4-1 with TRBJ2-7; the D gene could be TRBD1 or TRBD2 (6 bases each). Trimming removed 0 bases at V and 4 bases at J, with 13 bases between. The CDR3 is 15 residues long. The germline CDR1 and CDR2 sequences are MGHRA and YSYEKL. CDR3 loop: CASSQEEGGWYEQYF. The CDR3 DNA reads as TGCGCCAGCAGCCAAGAGGAGGGGGGATGGTACGAGCAGTACTTC.

CDR3 amino acids: CSVEEARSRPGELFF. CDR3 in DNA: TGCAGCGTTGAAGAGGCCAGGTCGAGGCCCGGGGAGCTGTTTTTT. The chain combines TRBV29-1 with TRBJ2-2; D is undetermined. Deletions cut 0 bases from V and 6 bases from J, with 14 bases between. Germline V CDR1 and CDR2: SQVTM, ANQGSEA. The CDR3 has 15 amino acids.

The chain uses TRBV6-5 and TRBJ2-7; the match to TRBD2 covers 8 bases. V lost 5 bases to trimming and J lost 5 bases; unmatched junction nucleotides: 11. The CDR3 sequence is 15 residues long. Germline CDR1 is MNHEY and CDR2 is SVGAGI. DNA of the CDR3: TGTGCCAGCAGTATTATAGCGGGACTCCGACACGAGCAGTACTTC. It codes for CASSIIAGLRHEQYF.

This rearrangement joins TRBV20-1 to TRBJ1-1; D is ambiguous. Germline V CDR1 and CDR2: DFQATT, SNEGSKA (reference sequence). The CDR3 covers 12 residues. Trimming left V 1 base short and J 2 bases short, with 5 bases between. CDR3: CSARGANTEAFF. The CDR3 nucleotides read TGCAGTGCTAGAGGGGCTAACACTGAAGCTTTCTTT.

This chain joins TRBV12-3 or TRBV12-4 and TRBJ1-5; D unclear. The CDR3 is made up of 13 amino acids. The V end lost 2 bases, the J end lost 6 bases, and 8 bases lay between the germline ends. CDR3 in DNA: TGTGCCAGCAGTTTAAGGTGGGGTCAGCCCCAGCATTTT. Translating gives CASSLRWGQPQHF.

The rearrangement joins TRBV20-1 to TRBJ2-2; unclear D gene. CDR1 and CDR2 (germline): DFQATT, SNEGSKA (reference sequence). Trimming took off 2 bases at V and 3 bases at J, with 10 bases between the two ends. This CDR3 comprises 14 residues. The CDR3 loop reads CSARIGRYTGELFF. The CDR3 coding sequence is TGCAGTGCTAGAATCGGACGGTACACCGGGGAGCTGTTTTTT.

The V call is TRBV3-1, the J call TRBJ2-1; D gene unclear. V was trimmed by 4 bases and J by 4 bases, leaving 11 bases between them. There are 14 residues in the CDR3. Germline CDR1 and CDR2: LGHDT and YNNKEL (reference sequence). CDR3 nucleotides: TGTGCCAGCAGCCTCTTCGGACCTTACAATGAGCAGTTCTTC. Its protein is CASSLFGPYNEQFF.